The 20 T cell receptor beta chains below were found in one sample sequenced in a study of regulatory T cells in long-lasting Graves disease. As for time point: persistent/refractory GD, antithyroid drugs over 5 years with positive TRAb. PBMC RNA was the source of the TCR library. iRepertoire HTBI primers and Arm-PCR of CDR3 regions built TCR beta libraries. TCRdb independently ran MiXCR on the multiplex PCR reads; one entry per CDR3 protein. This sample has about 310,000 distinct CDR3 sequences, with around 23% found just once. This specimen consisted of peripheral blood mononuclear cells (PBMCs), obtained when the disease was refractory, from a patient treated with antithyroid drugs. The receptor set was obtained from a female donor with Graves disease.

The chain is built from TRBV10-3 and TRBJ2-5, with a possible D match to TRBD2 (5 bases). The CDR3 totals 15 residues. CDR1 ENHRY and CDR2 SYGVKD come from the germline V gene. Trimming shortened V by 11 bases and J by 0 bases, and 19 bases separated the two germline ends. CDR3 nucleotides: TGTGCCTCCCGCCCCGCTATAGCGTACCAAGAGACCCAGTACTTC. It is translated as CASRPAIAYQETQYF.

This sequence joins TRBV6-1 and TRBJ2-3; D is possibly TRBD1 or TRBD2 (5 bases each). Germline values: CDR1 MNHNS, CDR2 SASEGT. V dropped 5 bases and J dropped 4 bases, with 19 bases sitting between them. This CDR3 comprises 16 residues. CDR3 residues: CASSITGTLGADTQYF. CDR3 sequence (DNA): TGTGCCAGCAGTATCACCGGGACCCTAGGGGCAGATACGCAGTATTTT.

The chain is built from TRBV7-9 and TRBJ2-1, with D possibly being TRBD2 (6 bases). From germline, CDR1 is SEHNR and CDR2 FQNEAQ (reference sequence). V gave up 6 bases and J gave up 3 bases, with 21 bases separating them. The CDR3 covers 17 residues. The CDR3 protein is CASRAVPLAIIYNEQFF. The CDR3 region has the DNA TGTGCCAGCAGGGCGGTTCCGCTAGCGATAATCTACAATGAGCAGTTCTTC.

This clonotype was observed a few times. This chain joins TRBV27 and TRBJ2-5; D tentatively reads TRBD1 or TRBD2 (5 bases each). V was pared by 5 bases and J by 5 bases, with 18 bases between. The germline V gene has CDR1 MNHEY and CDR2 SMNVEV (reference sequence). This CDR3 contains 15 residues. CDR3 residues: CASSNRDRQSETQYF. The CDR3 coding sequence is TGTGCCAGCAGTAATCGGGACCGTCAGTCGGAGACCCAGTACTTC.

V usage is TRBV27 and J usage is TRBJ1-1; 8 bases agree with TRBD1. Trimming cost V 6 bases and J 5 bases; bases outside gene matches: 5. The CDR3 has 13 amino acids. Germline V gene sequence: CDR1 MNHEY, CDR2 SMNVEV (reference sequence). The CDR3 bases are TGTGCCAGCAGACAGGGGGAGGGGACTGAAGCTTTCTTT. This translates into CASRQGEGTEAFF.

This clonotype came up many times. This sequence joins TRBV2 and TRBJ1-2; D gene ambiguous. The germline V gene has CDR1 SNHLY and CDR2 FYNNEI. The CDR3 extends over 11 amino acids. V was trimmed by 11 bases and J by 6 bases, leaving 13 bases between them. The CDR3 is CAGSGNDGYTF. The CDR3 DNA follows: TGTGCCGGGTCGGGGAACGATGGCTACACCTTC.

This clonotype was seen at least ten times. The chain couples TRBV6-1 to TRBJ1-2; D may be TRBD1 (5 bases). Germline V gene lookup returns CDR1 MNHNS and CDR2 SASEGT. V dropped 6 bases and J dropped 5 bases, with 13 bases sitting between them. The CDR3 spans 13 residues. CDR3 residues: CASSNPTGYGYTF. For the CDR3, the DNA is TGTGCCAGCAGCAACCCAACAGGATATGGCTACACCTTC.

The sample holds many counts of this clonotype. This rearrangement joins TRBV20-1 to TRBJ2-7; 8 nucleotides align to TRBD2. The trim removed 7 bases at V and 4 bases at J, leaving 9 bases unmatched. This CDR3 region has 13 residues. Germline CDR1 is DFQATT and CDR2 is SNEGSKA (reference sequence). CDR3 DNA sequence: TGCAGTGGCATCAGCGGGACTAGTTACGAGCAGTACTTC. Its protein is CSGISGTSYEQYF.

This clonotype was observed many times. The DNA for the CDR3 is TGCAGTGCTAGAGCGGGCAGGGCAACTGAAGAGACCCAGTACTTC. It encodes CSARAGRATEETQYF. This chain joins TRBV20-1 and TRBJ2-5; a weak D match, TRBD1 (5 bases). Looked up from germline, CDR1 is DFQATT and CDR2 is SNEGSKA (reference sequence). The V end lost 1 base, the J end lost 3 bases, and 15 bases lay between the germline ends. The CDR3 sequence is 15 residues long.

This chain uses TRBV10-3 with TRBJ2-5, with TRBD2 matching 9 bases. This CDR3 comprises 14 residues. Trimming took 3 bases from V and 3 from J; bases not matched to a gene: 2. Germline loops: CDR1 ENHRY, CDR2 SYGVKD. CDR3 in DNA: TGTGCCATCAGTGACATAGCGGGAGAAGAGACCCAGTACTTC. The encoded protein is CAISDIAGEETQYF.

The chain uses TRBV18 and TRBJ2-7; D may correspond to TRBD1 or TRBD2 (5 bases each). CDR3 length equals 14 residues. Trimming took 0 bases from V and 4 from J, leaving 10 bases between them. The germline V gene encodes CDR1 KGHSH and CDR2 LQKENI. CDR3 DNA sequence: TGTGCCAGCTCACCACCGGGCTGGGGGTACGAGCAGTACTTC. Protein: CASSPPGWGYEQYF.

The table lists this clonotype with many counts. The V gene is TRBV28, the J gene TRBJ2-2; 9 bases agree with TRBD1. CDR3 length: 14 amino acids. CDR1 is MDHEN and CDR2 is SYDVKM in the germline V gene. After removal of 10 bases from V and 7 bases from J, the junction contained 10 bases not matched to a gene. The CDR3 region is CATLRQGEVGELFF. As DNA, the CDR3 is TGTGCCACCCTAAGACAGGGGGAGGTCGGGGAGCTGTTTTTT.

DNA of the CDR3: TGTGCCAGCAGCTCCGGACTAGCGGGAGGGGCAGATACGCAGTATTTT. Its protein product is CASSSGLAGGADTQYF. The chain is built from TRBV28 and TRBJ2-3; 15 bases line up with TRBD2. V shed 6 bases and J 4 bases; nucleotides not matched to a gene: 5. This CDR3 has 16 residues. Germline V gene data show CDR1 as MDHEN and CDR2 as SYDVKM.

This clonotype was seen at least ten times. The chain is built from TRBV11-1 and TRBJ2-7; 7 bases line up with TRBD1. The V segment lost 8 bases and the J segment 1 base; nucleotides outside the gene matches: 11. The CDR3 contains 15 residues. Germline CDR1 is SGHAT and CDR2 is FQDESV (reference sequence). The CDR3 coding sequence is TGTGCCAGCTCCCAGGGGGACAGATTATCCTACGAGCAGTACTTC. It codes for CASSQGDRLSYEQYF. Looking up the rest from reference TRBV11-1 and TRBJ2-7 gives the full variable domain: EAEVAQSPRYKITEKSQAVAFWCDPISGHATLYWYRQILGQGPELLVQFQDESVVDDSQLPKDRFSAERLKGVDSTLKIQPAELGDSAMYLCASSQGDRLSYEQYFGPGTRLTVT.

This chain connects TRBV20-1 to TRBJ1-5; no clear D. The CDR3 is 18 residues long. From germline, CDR1 is DFQATT and CDR2 SNEGSKA (reference sequence). Between the trimmed V and J ends, which lost 4 bases and 0 bases, there was a span of 22 bases. CDR3 sequence reads: CSATQRPGVRYSNQPQHF. As DNA, the CDR3 is TGCAGTGCTACTCAACGGCCAGGAGTAAGATATAGCAATCAGCCCCAGCATTTT.

This clonotype was recorded many times. This chain links TRBV30 with TRBJ2-5; 7 nucleotides line up with TRBD2. After removal of 8 bases from V and 1 base from J, the junction contained 10 bases not matched to a gene. The CDR3 covers 14 residues. Germline CDR1 is GTSNPN and CDR2 is SVGIG (reference sequence). The CDR3 reads CALIHGGSQETQYF. Here the CDR3 DNA reads TGTGCCCTCATCCACGGGGGGAGCCAAGAGACCCAGTACTTC.

The table lists this clonotype with many counts. The genes are TRBV7-9 and TRBJ2-7; 7 bases are shared with TRBD1. CDR3 length: 14 amino acids. CDR1 is SEHNR, CDR2 FQNEAQ, per germline (reference sequence). Trimming at V came to 5 bases and at J to 0 bases, leaving 4 bases not matched to a gene. The CDR3 DNA is TGTGCCAGCAGCACGGGACAGAACTCCTACGAGCAGTACTTC. Translated: CASSTGQNSYEQYF.

In this sample, this clonotype turned up many times. The chain joins TRBV2 to TRBJ2-5; D not certain. Germline V lookup: CDR1 SNHLY, CDR2 FYNNEI. V was clipped by 3 bases and J by 1 base, with 9 bases between them. The CDR3 consists of 14 residues. Here the CDR3 reads CASSDFKSQETQYF. For the CDR3, the DNA is TGTGCCAGCAGTGATTTTAAATCCCAAGAGACCCAGTACTTC.

The sample holds many counts of this clonotype. The chain carries TRBV10-3 and TRBJ2-1; 10 bases match TRBD2. With 4 bases clipped from V and 7 bases from J, the junction kept 10 bases outside the gene matches. Germline V CDR1 and CDR2: ENHRY, SYGVKD. The length of the CDR3 is 16 residues. The CDR3 sequence: CAISGELAGVGNEQFF. CDR3 nucleotide sequence: TGTGCCATCAGTGGGGAGCTAGCGGGAGTAGGAAATGAGCAGTTCTTC.

The table lists this clonotype with a count of one. The genes are TRBV7-9 and TRBJ1-1; D gene uncertain. Trimming removed 5 bases at V and 0 bases at J, with 13 bases between. CDR3 size: 15 residues. Germline lookup yields CDR1 SEHNR and CDR2 FQNEAQ (reference sequence). The CDR3 DNA sequence: TGTGCCAGCAGCCCAGAGGGCGGCATGAACACTGAAGCTTTCTTT. This encodes CASSPEGGMNTEAFF.